These 28 T cell receptor beta chains share one sample of origin, sequenced in a study of blood T cell repertoires in COVID-19. TCRdb's table, derived via immunoSEQ multiplex PCR, lists solely in-frame clones and lacks some. This repertoire shows 250,000 to 300,000 clones, approximately 86% found once; its top ten account for 1%. The sample consisted of PBMCs or T cells enriched from blood (not recorded which). All receptors derive from a woman aged 25 to 39 who had recovered from COVID-19.

With respect to this clone: This CDR3 is also generated by other DNA sequences in the sample. The rearrangement joins TRBV7-3 to TRBJ2-3, with 14 bases lining up with TRBD2. V dropped 0 bases and J dropped 3; count of bases not matched to a gene: 2. This CDR3 is built from 17 residues. Germline CDR1 SGHTA, CDR2 FQGTGA. CDR3 sequence reads: CASSLTGTSGSTDTQYF. The CDR3 coding sequence is TGTGCCAGCAGCTTAACGGGGACTAGCGGGAGTACAGATACGCAGTATTTT. Combining the CDR3 with reference TRBV7-3 and TRBJ2-3 gives the whole variable domain GAGVSQTPSNKVTEKGKYVELRCDPISGHTALYWYRQSLGQGPEFLIYFQGTGAADDSGLPNDRFFAVRPEGSVSTLKIQRTERGDSAVYLCASSLTGTSGSTDTQYFGPGTRLTVL.

CDR3 amino acids: CASSPTTEYYEQYF. In DNA form, the CDR3 reads TGTGCCAGCTCACCTACGACAGAATACTACGAGCAGTACTTC. The chain recombines TRBV18 with TRBJ2-7; perhaps TRBD1 as D (5 bases). Trimming stripped 3 bases from V and 3 bases from J, with 12 bases between. The CDR3 consists of 14 residues. Germline loops: CDR1 KGHSH, CDR2 LQKENI.

This clone was counted once. The J gene is TRBJ2-1, the V gene TRBV12-5; D not resolved. This CDR3 is 14 amino acids long. V shed 1 base and J shed 8 bases, with 12 bases lying between them. CDR1 and CDR2 from the germline V gene are LGHNT and FRNRAP. CDR3 DNA sequence: TGTGCTAGTGGTTTGGCCTTGAGTCGGGATGAGCAGTTCTTC. Translation gives CASGLALSRDEQFF.

V is TRBV9 and J is TRBJ2-1; 7 nucleotides agree with TRBD1. From germline, CDR1 is SGDLS and CDR2 YYNGEE. V lost 0 bases to trimming and J lost 7 bases; unmatched junction nucleotides: 4. This CDR3 spans 14 amino acids. The CDR3, as DNA: TGTGCCAGCAGCGTAGGGGACAGACTTAATGAGCAGTTCTTC. Translation: CASSVGDRLNEQFF.

The chain employs TRBV5-5 and TRBJ2-7, with TRBD1 matching 7 bases. The V and J ends lost 3 bases and 4 bases, in that order; junction bases with no gene match: 7. The CDR3 contains 14 residues. Per the germline V gene, CDR1 is SGHKS and CDR2 is YYEKEE (reference sequence). CDR3 amino acids: CASSSPGTAYEQYF. In DNA form, the CDR3 reads TGTGCCAGCAGCTCTCCCGGGACAGCTTACGAGCAGTACTTC. The full variable domain, completed using reference TRBV5-5 and TRBJ2-7, is DAGVTQSPTHLIKTRGQQVTLRCSPISGHKSVSWYQQVLGQGPQFIFQYYEKEERGRGNFPDRFSARQFPNYSSELNVNALLLGDSALYLCASSSPGTAYEQYFGPGTRLTVT.

This clone was recorded a few times. The chain links TRBV7-3 to TRBJ2-3; 9 bases are shared with TRBD2. CDR3 length equals 15 residues. V was pared by 5 bases and J by 6 bases, with 9 bases of the junction left unmatched. CDR1 is SGHTA and CDR2 is FQGTGA in the germline V gene. The CDR3 spells CASSMLAGTEDTQYF. CDR3 DNA: TGTGCCAGCAGCATGCTAGCGGGAACGGAGGATACGCAGTATTTT.

The CDR3 DNA reads as TGTGCCATCAGTGAAGGGCAGGGGGTTCAAGAGACCCAGTACTTC. Translated, it gives CAISEGQGVQETQYF. The chain has TRBV10-3 and TRBJ2-5; 7 bases are shared with TRBD1. This CDR3 comprises 15 residues. Germline values: CDR1 ENHRY, CDR2 SYGVKD. The V segment lost 3 bases and the J segment 2 bases; nucleotides outside the gene matches: 6.

This sequence joins TRBV6-2 or TRBV6-3 and TRBJ2-7; 7 bases match TRBD2. Looked up from germline, CDR1 is MNHEY and CDR2 is SVGEGT. The CDR3 covers 17 residues. Trimming took 6 bases from V and 0 from J; bases not matched to a gene: 14. CDR3 loop: CASSLTRAGRGSYEQYF. CDR3 nucleotide sequence: TGTGCCAGCAGCCTAACCCGAGCGGGGCGGGGCTCCTACGAGCAGTACTTC.

In DNA form, the CDR3 reads TGTGCCAGCAGTTTATCAGGGAATGAAAAACTGTTTTTT. Protein product: CASSLSGNEKLFF. The V gene is TRBV28, the J gene TRBJ1-4, with D perhaps matching TRBD1 (5 bases). Germline-derived CDR1 and CDR2 are MDHEN and SYDVKM. CDR3 size: 13 residues. The V and J ends lost 1 base and 5 bases respectively, with 5 bases between them.

The chain employs TRBV2 and TRBJ2-7; 10 nucleotides align to TRBD1. The CDR3 is 14 residues long. Germline CDR1 and CDR2: SNHLY and FYNNEI. The junction had 6 bases not matched to a gene; V was cut back by 8 bases and J by 2 bases. The CDR3 spells CASGRQGAAYEQYF. CDR3 coding DNA: TGTGCCAGCGGCCGACAGGGGGCAGCCTACGAGCAGTACTTC.

The chain carries TRBV2 and TRBJ2-7; D gene unclear. The V end was cut by 1 base, the J end by 2 bases, with 6 bases between. This CDR3 spans 13 amino acids. CDR1 is SNHLY and CDR2 is FYNNEI in the germline V gene. The CDR3 DNA reads as TGTGCCAGCAGTGAAGACGGAGCCTACGAGCAGTACTTC. This gives the protein CASSEDGAYEQYF.

The V call is TRBV7-9, the J call TRBJ2-3, with 8 nucleotides matching TRBD1. Trimming removed 1 base from V and 0 bases from J; junction bases left unmatched: 6. This CDR3 region has 17 residues. CDR1 and CDR2 (germline): SEHNR, FQNEAQ (reference sequence). CDR3 protein: CASSLGIGQGSTDTQYF. In DNA form, the CDR3 reads TGTGCCAGCAGCTTAGGAATTGGACAGGGAAGCACAGATACGCAGTATTTT.

As for this clone: Additional DNA sequences in this sample encode the identical CDR3. This chain joins TRBV28 and TRBJ1-3; no clear D gene. V was cut by 1 base and J by 4 bases, with 5 bases left in between. Germline assignment: CDR1 MDHEN and CDR2 SYDVKM. CDR3 length equals 13 residues. CDR3 loop: CASSLSPGNTIYF. Written as DNA, the CDR3 is TGTGCCAGCAGTTTATCCCCAGGAAACACCATATATTTT. Supplemented by reference TRBV28 and TRBJ1-3, the full variable domain reads DVKVTQSSRYLVKRTGEKVFLECVQDMDHENMFWYRQDPGLGLRLIYFSYDVKMKEKGDIPEGYSVSREKKERFSLILESASTNQTSMYLCASSLSPGNTIYFGEGSWLTVV.

The rearrangement links TRBV28 to TRBJ2-7; the match to TRBD1 covers 9 bases. Per the germline V gene, CDR1 is MDHEN and CDR2 is SYDVKM. The V gene end was trimmed by 10 bases and the J gene end by 2 bases; junction bases not matched to a gene: 12. The CDR3 consists of 15 residues. CDR3 sequence: CAIEHRDRAPYEQYF. The CDR3 coding sequence is TGTGCCATCGAACACCGGGACAGGGCCCCCTACGAGCAGTACTTC.

V is TRBV9 and J is TRBJ1-2; 8 bases map to TRBD1. The CDR3 runs to 15 residues. J was trimmed by 7 bases and V by 0 bases; bases with no gene match: 8. Germline values: CDR1 SGDLS, CDR2 YYNGEE. This CDR3 is CASSVVDRGVIGYTF. The CDR3 nucleotides read TGTGCCAGCAGCGTAGTTGACAGGGGAGTGATTGGCTACACCTTC.

This clone has only one observation. The chain employs TRBV21-1 and TRBJ1-4; no check of the table's D call, TRBD1, against the DNA was made. TRBV21-1 constitutes a pseudogene. This CDR3 has 16 residues. CDR3: CASSKGVGHWFGKLFF. The CDR3 bases are TGTGCCAGCAGCAAAGGTGTTGGACACTGGTTTGGAAAACTGTTTTTT.

The chain has TRBV6-1 and TRBJ1-5, with D tentatively TRBD1 (6 bases). This CDR3 spans 14 amino acids. The germline V gene encodes CDR1 MNHNS and CDR2 SASEGT. V was pared by 2 bases and J by 1 base, with 6 bases between. This chain's CDR3 is CASSEQGSNQPQHF. The CDR3 DNA reads TGTGCCAGCAGTGAACAGGGGAGCAATCAGCCCCAGCATTTT.

The V and J genes are TRBV27 and TRBJ2-2, with 10 bases identical to TRBD2. The germline V gene encodes CDR1 MNHEY and CDR2 SMNVEV (reference sequence). V lost 3 bases, J lost 5 bases, and 3 bases stayed unmatched. The CDR3 totals 15 residues. Written as DNA, the CDR3 is TGTGCCAGCAGTTTTTTAGCGGGAGGTACCGGGGAGCTGTTTTTT. It encodes CASSFLAGGTGELFF.

This clone has a single count. This CDR3 is CASSPQGDEQFF. The CDR3 bases are TGTGCCAGCAGTCCCCAGGGGGATGAGCAGTTCTTC. J is TRBJ2-1 and V is TRBV6-5; 7 bases agree with TRBD1. With 5 bases clipped from V and 8 bases from J, the junction kept 3 bases outside the gene matches. CDR1 is MNHEY and CDR2 is SVGAGI in the germline V gene. This CDR3 region has 12 residues.

The chain employs TRBV3-1 (or the pseudogene TRBV3-2) and TRBJ2-5; D possibly corresponds to TRBD2 (5 bases). The germline CDR1 and CDR2 sequences are LGHDT and YNNKEL (reference sequence). Trimming took 1 base from V and 2 from J, leaving 11 bases between them. The CDR3 extends over 15 amino acids. CDR3 nucleotide sequence: TGTGCCAGCAGCCAAGCCGGGATTGGGCAAGAGACCCAGTACTTC. Translation gives CASSQAGIGQETQYF.

Remarks on this clone: Its ends do not fully match the called genes, so a read error is possible. The genes are TRBV2 and TRBJ2-7, with D possibly being TRBD1 (6 bases). CDR1 and CDR2 from the germline V gene are SNHLY and FYNNEI. The CDR3 is 15 amino acids. CDR3 protein: CASIEQGPAIYEQYF. The CDR3 DNA reads TGTGCCAGCATTGAACAGGGCCCCGCGATCTACGAGCAGTACTTC.

J is TRBJ2-5 and V is TRBV24-1; 10 bases line up with TRBD2. Germline V gene data show CDR1 as KGHDR and CDR2 as SFDVKD. The CDR3 spans 15 residues. The V and J ends lost 6 bases and 5 bases, in that order; junction bases with no gene match: 8. CDR3 in DNA: TGTGCCACCAGTTCCAGCGGGGGGGCATGGGAGACCCAGTACTTC. Encoded protein: CATSSSGGAWETQYF.

The rearrangement links TRBV29-1 to TRBJ1-1; 7 bases line up with TRBD1. Germline loops: CDR1 SQVTM, CDR2 ANQGSEA. This CDR3 is 12 amino acids long. The V segment lost 7 bases and the J segment 6 bases; nucleotides outside the gene matches: 8. The CDR3 nucleotides are TGCAGCGGCCGGGACAGTGGCGCTGAAGCTTTCTTT. Its protein product is CSGRDSGAEAFF. The variable domain in full, with the rest retrieved from reference TRBV29-1 and TRBJ1-1, is SAVISQKPSRDICQRGTSLTIQCQVDSQVTMMFWYRQQPGQSLTLIATANQGSEATYESGFVIDKFPISRPNLTFSTLTVSNMSPEDSSIYLCSGRDSGAEAFFGQGTRLTVV.

This clone was found a few times. V is TRBV6-5 and J is TRBJ1-2; TRBD1 aligns across 9 bases. Trimming cost V 0 bases and J 3 bases; bases outside gene matches: 5. Germline-derived CDR1 and CDR2 are MNHEY and SVGAGI. The CDR3 runs to 16 residues. The chain's CDR3 is CASSYSKDRGDYGYTF. The CDR3 DNA follows: TGTGCCAGCAGTTACTCGAAGGACAGGGGAGACTATGGCTACACCTTC.

The V call is TRBV19, the J call TRBJ1-1, with D possibly TRBD1 on 5 matching bases. The length of the CDR3 is 15 residues. V shed 3 bases and J shed 2 bases, with 13 bases lying between them. Germline V CDR1 and CDR2: LNHDA, SQIVND (reference sequence). CDR3 region: CASSIPGRGNTEAFF. The CDR3 bases are TGTGCCAGTAGTATCCCCGGGAGGGGTAACACTGAAGCTTTCTTT.

The chain recombines TRBV3-1 (or the pseudogene TRBV3-2) with TRBJ2-7; the match to TRBD2 covers 7 bases. The CDR3 loop spans 16 amino acids. Per the germline V gene, CDR1 is LGHDT and CDR2 is YNNKEL (reference sequence). V lost 4 bases and J lost 3; bases outside the gene matches: 12. The DNA of the CDR3 is TGTGCCAGCAGCCCCATCACCGCTAGCGGCAACTACGAGCAGTACTTC. Translated, it gives CASSPITASGNYEQYF.

The chain employs TRBV19 and TRBJ1-1; 7 positions match TRBD1. Germline V gene sequence: CDR1 LNHDA, CDR2 SQIVND (reference sequence). CDR3 length: 13 amino acids. V lost 4 bases and J lost 5; bases outside the gene matches: 4. The CDR3 loop reads CASSTGGWTEAFF. The CDR3 region has the DNA TGTGCCAGTAGTACAGGGGGATGGACTGAAGCTTTCTTT.

This clone was seen once. The chain carries TRBV28 and TRBJ1-5; TRBD1 is a possible D gene (6 bases). V was cut by 6 bases and J by 2 bases, with 17 bases left in between. Germline V gives CDR1 MDHEN, CDR2 SYDVKM. The CDR3 spans 16 residues. CDR3 sequence reads: CASRPRGRGGNQPQHF. For the CDR3, the DNA is TGTGCCAGCAGACCCCGGGGCAGGGGCGGCAATCAGCCCCAGCATTTT. Combining the CDR3 with reference TRBV28 and TRBJ1-5 gives the whole variable domain DVKVTQSSRYLVKRTGEKVFLECVQDMDHENMFWYRQDPGLGLRLIYFSYDVKMKEKGDIPEGYSVSREKKERFSLILESASTNQTSMYLCASRPRGRGGNQPQHFGDGTRLSIL.